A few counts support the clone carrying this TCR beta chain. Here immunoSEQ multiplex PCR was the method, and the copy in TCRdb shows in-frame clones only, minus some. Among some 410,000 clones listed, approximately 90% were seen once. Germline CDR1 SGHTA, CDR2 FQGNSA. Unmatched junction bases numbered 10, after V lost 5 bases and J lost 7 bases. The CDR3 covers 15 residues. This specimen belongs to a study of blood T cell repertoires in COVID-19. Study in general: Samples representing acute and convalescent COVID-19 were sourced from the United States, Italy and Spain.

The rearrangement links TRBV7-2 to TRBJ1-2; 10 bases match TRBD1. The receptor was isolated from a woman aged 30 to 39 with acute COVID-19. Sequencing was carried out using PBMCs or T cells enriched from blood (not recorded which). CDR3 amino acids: CASSPWGQGIAGYTF. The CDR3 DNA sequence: TGTGCCAGCAGCCCATGGGGACAGGGGATTGCTGGCTACACCTTC.